This T cell receptor beta chain is from a study of OX40 agonist ivuxolimab in advanced cancers. General study findings and limits: The antigen specificity of the peripheral T cells (those that were expanded) was not determined.

The data were produced by immunoSEQ multiplex PCR, yet TCRdb's version contains in-frame clones alone and is incomplete. The data contain fewer than 95,000 clones, approximately 85% of them singletons. To note about this clone: No antigen is known for it.

This material consisted of CD4+ or CD8+ T cells sorted from blood, taken in a trial of the OX40 agonist ivuxolimab. This TCR was recovered from an adult with an advanced solid tumor such as melanoma, head and neck, liver or kidney cancer.

The CDR3 sequence: CSVEGSGPGEQYF. In DNA, the CDR3 is TGCAGCGTTGAAGGCTCTGGGCCCGGCGAGCAGTACTTC. This chain uses TRBV29-1 with TRBJ2-7; unclear D gene. The CDR3 is 13 residues long. V was trimmed by 1 base and J by 6 bases, leaving 13 bases between them. Germline CDR1 reads SQVTM; CDR2 reads ANQGSEA.